These 10 T cell receptor beta chains were all obtained from the same sample, sequenced in a study of blood T cell repertoires in COVID-19. TCRdb's table, derived via immunoSEQ multiplex PCR, lists solely in-frame clones and lacks some. The table records 65,000 to 95,000 clones, roughly 79% of them present only once. The sample consisted of peripheral blood. These TCRs come from a human donor in a cohort sampled during active COVID-19.

V is TRBV5-1 and J is TRBJ2-7; D is undetermined. CDR1 is SGHRS and CDR2 is YFSETQ in the germline V gene. The CDR3 spans 11 residues. Trimming took 3 bases from V and 6 from J, leaving 7 bases between them. CDR3 sequence: CASSSSPEQYF. The CDR3 DNA reads TGCGCCAGCAGCTCCTCCCCCGAGCAGTACTTC.

The V gene is TRBV11-3, the J gene TRBJ2-7; possibly TRBD2 for D (5 bases). Trimming stripped 5 bases from V and 6 bases from J, with 14 bases between. Per the germline V gene, CDR1 is SGHNT and CDR2 is YENEEA. The CDR3 has 13 residues. CDR3 residues: CASSLMRVGEQYV. The CDR3 DNA reads TGTGCCAGCAGCCTAATGAGGGTGGGCGAGCAGTACGTC.

The gene calls are TRBV29-1 and TRBJ2-1; 7 positions match TRBD1. The germline V gene encodes CDR1 SQVTM and CDR2 ANQGSEA. CDR3 length equals 18 residues. J gave up 8 bases and V 1 base, and 20 bases lay outside the gene matches. The CDR3 loop reads CSVEGSEVGSGGRDEQFF. In DNA, the CDR3 is TGCAGCGTTGAAGGTTCGGAAGTCGGGTCAGGGGGTCGGGATGAGCAGTTCTTC.

The chain joins TRBV6-6 to TRBJ2-7; 9 bases map to TRBD2. Trimming took 5 bases from V and 0 from J; bases not matched to a gene: 14. Germline CDR1 and CDR2: MNHNY and SVGAGI (reference sequence). The CDR3 contains 18 residues. The CDR3 protein is CASSHHSSGVQTSYEQYV. CDR3 sequence (DNA): TGTGCCAGCAGTCACCACTCTAGCGGGGTCCAGACCTCCTACGAGCAGTACGTC.

This clone was recorded a few times. The V gene is TRBV28, the J gene TRBJ1-5; the match to TRBD1 covers 10 bases. Germline V gene lookup returns CDR1 MDHEN and CDR2 SYDVKM. There are 18 residues in the CDR3. After removal of 3 bases from V and 5 bases from J, the junction contained 13 bases not matched to a gene. The CDR3 reads CASSLSPGQGNWDQPQHF. The CDR3 DNA reads as TGTGCCAGCAGTTTGTCCCCGGGACAGGGGAATTGGGATCAGCCCCAGCATTTT.

This chain uses TRBV4-1 with TRBJ2-5; D unresolved. Trimming cost V 0 bases and J 3 bases, with 8 bases left between them. The CDR3 loop spans 14 amino acids. Per germline, CDR1 MGHRA and CDR2 YSYEKL. The CDR3 DNA follows: TGCGCCAGCAGCCAAGATAACGCTAAAGAGACCCAGTACTTC. Translating gives CASSQDNAKETQYF.

Only a few counts were recorded for this clone. This rearrangement joins TRBV6-6 to TRBJ1-5; D is ambiguous. Looked up from germline, CDR1 is MNHNY and CDR2 is SVGAGI (reference sequence). V was shortened by 6 bases and J by 7 bases, with 10 bases between the two germline ends. The CDR3 loop spans 12 amino acids. CDR3 bases: TGTGCCAGCAGCCCCCCGGGGCAGCCCCAGCATTTT. Protein sequence: CASSPPGQPQHF.

The rearrangement links TRBV6-1 to TRBJ1-2; 9 nucleotides agree with TRBD1. V was clipped by 2 bases and J by 2 bases; unmatched bases: 0. Per germline, CDR1 MNHNS and CDR2 SASEGT. The length of the CDR3 is 14 residues. The CDR3 protein is CASSETGGNYGYTF. DNA for the CDR3: TGTGCCAGCAGTGAAACAGGGGGCAACTATGGCTACACCTTC.

This chain links TRBV5-1 with TRBJ2-7; 8 bases are shared with TRBD2. Germline CDR1 reads SGHRS; CDR2 reads YFSETQ. The CDR3 sequence is 16 residues long. Trimming removed 4 bases from V and 4 bases from J; junction bases left unmatched: 13. The chain's CDR3 is CASSPGGGGRPYEQYV. The CDR3 DNA follows: TGCGCCAGCAGCCCCGGGGGGGGCGGGAGACCGTACGAGCAGTACGTC.

The chain carries TRBV11-2 and TRBJ1-1; TRBD1 is a possible D gene (6 bases). This CDR3 is 12 amino acids long. Germline loops: CDR1 SGHAT, CDR2 FQNNGV. V lost 5 bases to trimming and J lost 11 bases, with 15 bases between them. DNA of the CDR3: TGTGCCAGCAGCGCTAGAGGGGGTGAGGCTTTCTTT. It codes for CASSARGGEAFF.